This TCR beta chain comes out of a study of blood T cell repertoires in COVID-19. How the authors handled the data: The authors estimated nucleated cell counts from reference gene primer amplification. Only in-frame clones appear in the TCRdb table, and some are missing; sequencing was by immunoSEQ multiplex PCR. The V and J calls and clone size come from that table; D and trimming were worked out from the DNA. The sample yields 200,000 to 250,000 clones, 82% seen once. The V gene lost 0 bases and the J gene lost 6 bases, with 13 bases spanning the gap. The CDR3 covers 15 residues. The germline V gene encodes CDR1 LNHNV and CDR2 YYDKDF (reference sequence).

V gene TRBV15 combines with J gene TRBJ2-3; TRBD2 is a possible D gene (5 bases). The sequenced material came from peripheral blood. The receptor was isolated from a woman older than 75 with COVID-19, enrolled during active disease. The CDR3 here is CATSRDLGSPDTQYF. In DNA, the CDR3 is TGTGCCACCAGCAGAGATCTAGGGAGCCCGGATACGCAGTATTTT.